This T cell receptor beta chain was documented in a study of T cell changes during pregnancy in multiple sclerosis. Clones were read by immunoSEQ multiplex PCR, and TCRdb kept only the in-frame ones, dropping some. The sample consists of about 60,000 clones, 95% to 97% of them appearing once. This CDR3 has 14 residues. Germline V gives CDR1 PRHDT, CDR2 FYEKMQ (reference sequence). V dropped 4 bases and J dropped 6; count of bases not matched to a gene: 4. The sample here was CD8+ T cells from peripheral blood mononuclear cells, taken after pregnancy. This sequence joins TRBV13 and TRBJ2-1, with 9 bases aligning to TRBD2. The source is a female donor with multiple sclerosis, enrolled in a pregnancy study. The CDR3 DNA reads TGTGCCAGCAGCTCTGCGGGAGGGCGCAATGAGCAGTTCTTC. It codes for CASSSAGGRNEQFF.